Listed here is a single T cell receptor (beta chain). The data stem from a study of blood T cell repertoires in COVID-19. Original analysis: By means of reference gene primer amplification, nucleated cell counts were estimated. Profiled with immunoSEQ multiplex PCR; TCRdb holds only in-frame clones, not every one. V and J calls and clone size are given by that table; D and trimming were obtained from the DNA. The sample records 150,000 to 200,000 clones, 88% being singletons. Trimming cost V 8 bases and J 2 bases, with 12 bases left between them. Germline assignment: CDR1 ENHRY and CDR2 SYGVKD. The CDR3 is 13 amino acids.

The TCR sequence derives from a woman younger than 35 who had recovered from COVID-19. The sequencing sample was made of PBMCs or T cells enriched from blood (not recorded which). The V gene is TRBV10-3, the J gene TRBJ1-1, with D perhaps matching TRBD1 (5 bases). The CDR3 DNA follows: TGTGCCATCGGGGGACTGGCCAACACTGAAGCTTTCTTT. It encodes CAIGGLANTEAFF.